This is a list of T cell receptor beta chains from one sample in a study of T-cell reconstitution after alpha-beta-depleted transplantation in children. MiXCR, applied by TCRdb to the PCR reads, yields one record per CDR3 protein. This table holds fewer than 250,000 distinct CDR3 sequences, 17% found once. The source material was PBMCs, mostly from graft donor cells, sampled 360 days after TCRalphabeta/CD19-depleted stem cell transplant. These receptors all stem from a male patient aged 2-15 years who had a stem cell transplant for acute lymphoblastic leukemia, so the T cells may come from the graft donor. Each CDR3 is given with its conserved first and last residue. The D gene is left open where the match is weak. The size entry is marked missing in some rows and otherwise reads once, few, many or a size class.

j_gene,v_gene,d_gene,abundance,CDR3nt,CDR3aa
TRBJ2-3,TRBV11-2,TRBD2,.,TGTGCCAGCAGCCACGGACTAGCGGGGCGTAGCACAGATACGCAGTATTTT,CASSHGLAGRSTDTQYF
TRBJ2-3,TRBV25-1,.,few,TGTGCCAGCAGTGATGGGCCCCGCTCTATGGCAGATACGCAGTATTTT,CASSDGPRSMADTQYF
TRBJ2-5,TRBV7-3,TRBD1,.,TGTGCCAGCAGCTCCCCGGGACAGGGCGTGGAGACCCAGTACTTC,CASSSPGQGVETQYF
TRBJ2-1,TRBV4-3,.,few,TGCGCCAGCAGCCAGATGGGATCCTACAATGAGCAGTTCTTC,CASSQMGSYNEQFF
TRBJ2-5,TRBV12-3/TRBV12-4,.,many,TGTGCCAGCAGTTCCGAAGAGACCCAGTACTTC,CASSSEETQYF
TRBJ2-7,TRBV2,.,.,TGTGCCAGCATTAGGAGGAACTCCTACGAGCAGTACTTC,CASIRRNSYEQYF
TRBJ2-7,TRBV4-2,.,few,TGTGCCAGCAGCCAAGCTCTGTGGGGCTCCTACGAGCAGTACTTC,CASSQALWGSYEQYF
TRBJ1-1,TRBV29-1,.,few,TGCAGCGGCAAAACCGGGACTGAAGCTTTCTTT,CSGKTGTEAFF
TRBJ2-7,TRBV12-3/TRBV12-4,.,few,TGTGCCAGCAGTCCCCCCCGTGAGGGAGGCGAGCAGTACTTC,CASSPPREGGEQYF
TRBJ1-5,TRBV5-6,.,few,TGTGCCAGCAGCTTGGCCGGGGGAGACTATCAGCCCCAGCATTTT,CASSLAGGDYQPQHF
TRBJ1-4,TRBV7-8,.,.,TGTGCCAGCAGCCACAGGGTGGAAAAACTGTTTTTT,CASSHRVEKLFF
TRBJ2-5,TRBV7-2,.,.,TGTGCCAGCAGCTCTGGGACTCCGTACCAAGAGACCCAGTACTTC,CASSSGTPYQETQYF
TRBJ2-1,TRBV19,.,.,TGTGCCAGTAAGGAGCGGGACAGCTCCTACAATGAGCAGTTCTTC,CASKERDSSYNEQFF
TRBJ2-1,TRBV3-1,.,few,TGTGCCAGCAGCCCCGGGAGGGGACAGGGTTCCAATGAGCAGTTCTTC,CASSPGRGQGSNEQFF
TRBJ2-1,TRBV28,.,few,TGTGCCAGCAGCCACGGGACTCCCGGGCGCGAGCAGTTCTTC,CASSHGTPGREQFF
TRBJ1-3,TRBV12-3/TRBV12-4,.,many,TGTGCCAGCAGTTTAAAGGGAGATGGAAACACCATATATTTT,CASSLKGDGNTIYF
TRBJ1-5,TRBV20-1,.,few,TGCAGTGCTCAGGACAATCAGCCCCAGCATTTT,CSAQDNQPQHF
TRBJ2-1,TRBV6-5,TRBD1,.,TGTGCCAGCAGTTACTCTACACAGGGGGCCAATGAGCAGTTCTTC,CASSYSTQGANEQFF
TRBJ1-4,TRBV2,.,.,TGTGCCAGCAGTGCCGCCGCGAGGTCGGGTGAAAAACTGTTTTTT,CASSAAARSGEKLFF
TRBJ2-7,TRBV29-1,.,.,TGCAGCGTTGAAGTACTCAGGGGCTACGAGCAGTACTTC,CSVEVLRGYEQYF
TRBJ2-1,TRBV12-3/TRBV12-4,.,.,TGTTCACGAGGGCCCCGCAACAATGAGCAGTTCTTC,CSRGPRNNEQFF
TRBJ2-6,TRBV6-5,TRBD1,.,TGTGCCAGCAGTTACGTAAGGACAGGGCTCGGGGCCGGGGCCAACGTCCTGACTTTC,CASSYVRTGLGAGANVLTF
TRBJ2-6,TRBV18,.,.,TGTGCCAGCTCACTTAGCGGTGGGGCCAACGTCCTGACTTTC,CASSLSGGANVLTF
TRBJ2-7,TRBV7-6,TRBD1,once,TGTGCCAGCAGCTCAAACCTCCGGGACAGGGTCCCCTACGAGCAGTACTTC,CASSSNLRDRVPYEQYF
TRBJ2-1,TRBV5-4,.,few,TGTGCCAGCAGCCTAGTGGCCGCCTCCTACAATGAGCAGTTCTTC,CASSLVAASYNEQFF
TRBJ1-1,TRBV10-3,.,.,TGTGCCATCAGTGAGTCTGGGGCTCCAGGAGGGACTGAAGCTTTCTTT,CAISESGAPGGTEAFF
TRBJ2-3,TRBV5-1,.,once,TGCGCCAGCAGCCATCGCGGGGGACAGAGCACAGATACGCAGTATTTT,CASSHRGGQSTDTQYF
TRBJ1-1,TRBV16,TRBD1,many,TGTGCCAGCAGCCAATCTCAGGGGGCAATGGGAGCTTTCTTT,CASSQSQGAMGAFF
TRBJ2-3,TRBV2,.,.,TGTGCCAGCAGTGACCCCCCCAGCACAGATACGCAGTATTTT,CASSDPPSTDTQYF
TRBJ2-6,TRBV29-1,.,.,TGCAGCGTCGGTCCCGGGGGCAGCTCTGGGGCCAACGTCCTGACTTTC,CSVGPGGSSGANVLTF
TRBJ2-3,TRBV6-5,.,.,TGTGCCAGCAGTTACTCGAACAGGAGGCGTACAGATACGCAGTATTTT,CASSYSNRRRTDTQYF
TRBJ1-2,TRBV12-3/TRBV12-4,TRBD1,.,TGTGCCAGCAGTCCGATGGGTGGACAGGGGGGAAACTATGGCTACACCTTC,CASSPMGGQGGNYGYTF
TRBJ1-5,TRBV7-8,.,few,TGTGCCAGCAGCTTAGTGACAGCCGTAGGCATTAGCAATCAGCCCCAGCATTTT,CASSLVTAVGISNQPQHF
TRBJ1-1,TRBV12-3/TRBV12-4,.,few,TGTGCCAGCAGTTCATCTAACAGGGCCGGTGTCACTGAAGCTTTCTTT,CASSSSNRAGVTEAFF
TRBJ2-3,TRBV12-3/TRBV12-4,.,.,TGTGCCAGCAGTTTAACCCTACAGTACCATACGCAGTATTTT,CASSLTLQYHTQYF
TRBJ2-5,TRBV20-1,.,.,TGCAGTGCTAGACAATCAGCCGACAGGGATCGGGGGGGCTCGAAGACCCAGTACTTC,CSARQSADRDRGGSKTQYF
TRBJ2-1,TRBV21-1,.,few,TGTGCCAGCAGCAAAGGGGCAGGGGGTCAAAACAATGAGCAGTTCTTC,CASSKGAGGQNNEQFF
TRBJ2-7,TRBV2,.,.,TGTGCCAGCAGACCGGACGGGCGCTACGAGCAGTACTTC,CASRPDGRYEQYF
TRBJ2-7,TRBV11-2,.,few,TGTGCCAGCAGCTCGATCTCCCGGATCTACGAGCAGTACTTC,CASSSISRIYEQYF
TRBJ1-1,TRBV4-3,.,few,TGCGCCAGCAGCCAAGACACATACATGGAAGCTTTCTTT,CASSQDTYMEAFF
TRBJ2-5,TRBV5-1,TRBD2,.,TGCGCCAGCAGCTCGGGACTAGCGGGGGGTCAAGAGACCCAGTACTTC,CASSSGLAGGQETQYF
TRBJ2-7,TRBV5-4,.,few,TGTGCCAGCAGCTTGGACAGCACCTACGAGCAGTACTTC,CASSLDSTYEQYF
TRBJ2-7,TRBV12-3/TRBV12-4,.,.,TGTGCCTCCGGGGGAATGACCGTCTACGAGCAGTACTTC,CASGGMTVYEQYF
TRBJ2-3,TRBV10-3,TRBD2,many,TGTGCCATCAGGACAAGACTAGCGGGAGTGGGAGATACGCAGTATTTT,CAIRTRLAGVGDTQYF
TRBJ2-7,TRBV12-3/TRBV12-4,.,.,TGTGCCAGCAGTTTGAGAGGGATTCCCTCCTACGAGCAGTACTTC,CASSLRGIPSYEQYF
TRBJ2-3,TRBV7-9,.,.,TGTGCCAGCAGCTTCACAGGAGGCGGCACAGATACGCAGTATTTT,CASSFTGGGTDTQYF